The clone carrying this T cell receptor (beta chain) was seen only a few times. Sequencing ends 3 residues short of the CDR3 end; the germline J gene provides the rest. This CDR3 comprises 15 residues. V was pared by 3 bases and J by 3 bases, with 6 bases of the junction left unmatched. Germline CDR1 is KGHSH and CDR2 is LQKENI. This sample was taken from a study of T cell clonality in common variable immunodeficiency. The data were produced by immunoSEQ multiplex PCR, yet TCRdb's version contains in-frame clones alone and is incomplete. This repertoire holds about 40,000 clones, and none appear only once.

Sequences were obtained from peripheral blood mononuclear cells. This TCR came from a person aged 18 to 70 in good health. The V call is TRBV18, the J call TRBJ2-7; TRBD1 aligns across 9 bases. The CDR3 bases that were read are TGTGCCAGCTCACCTCTAGGACAGGGGTTCTACGAG. Its translation: CASSPLGQGFYE. The whole CDR3 region reads CASSPLGQGFYEQYF.